The rows below give T cell receptor beta chains drawn from one sample of a study of T cells in Graves' hyperthyroidism and ophthalmopathy. TCRdb fed the multiplex PCR reads into MiXCR, producing one record per CDR3 protein. This sample has hundreds of thousands of distinct CDR3 sequences, with approximately 15% found just once. Sequenced material: blood. These receptors all come from a woman aged 18 to 35 with Graves' hyperthyroidism. Each CDR3 is given with its conserved first and last residue. Each record gives: D gene, V gene, clone size, J gene, CDR3 protein, CDR3 DNA. The D gene is left open where the match is weak. A row's size may be missing; if present it is once, few, many or a size class.

d_call: -; v_call: TRBV28; clone_size: few; j_call: TRBJ2-1; cdr3_aa: CASSLTRRESGFF; cdr3_nt: TGTGCCAGCAGTTTGACCCGTAGAGAGAGCGGGTTCTTC
d_call: -; v_call: TRBV10-3; clone_size: -; j_call: TRBJ2-4; cdr3_aa: CAISDGGKNIQYF; cdr3_nt: TGTGCCATCAGTGACGGGGGCAAAAACATTCAGTACTTC
d_call: TRBD1; v_call: TRBV5-6; clone_size: few; j_call: TRBJ2-7; cdr3_aa: CASRSGTATYEQYF; cdr3_nt: TGTGCCAGCAGGTCCGGGACAGCAACCTACGAGCAGTACTTC
d_call: -; v_call: TRBV12-3/TRBV12-4; clone_size: many; j_call: TRBJ2-3; cdr3_aa: CASSRLADTQYF; cdr3_nt: TGTGCCAGCAGCCGCCTGGCCGATACGCAGTATTTT
d_call: TRBD2; v_call: TRBV27; clone_size: many; j_call: TRBJ2-5; cdr3_aa: CASSTRTSGSYRETQYF; cdr3_nt: TGTGCCAGCAGCACTAGGACTAGCGGGAGCTACCGGGAGACCCAGTACTTC
d_call: TRBD2; v_call: TRBV28; clone_size: few; j_call: TRBJ2-2; cdr3_aa: CASSFISGRGSYTGELFF; cdr3_nt: TGTGCCAGCAGTTTCATCTCCGGGAGGGGGAGTTACACCGGGGAGCTGTTTTTT
d_call: -; v_call: TRBV6-2/TRBV6-3; clone_size: -; j_call: TRBJ2-2; cdr3_aa: CASIALVPTGELFF; cdr3_nt: TGTGCCAGCATTGCACTAGTTCCCACCGGGGAGCTGTTTTTT
d_call: -; v_call: TRBV19; clone_size: few; j_call: TRBJ2-7; cdr3_aa: CASSMGSYEQYF; cdr3_nt: TGTGCCAGTAGTATGGGGTCCTACGAGCAGTACTTC
d_call: TRBD2; v_call: TRBV6-5; clone_size: many; j_call: TRBJ2-7; cdr3_aa: CASSYSTSGSAGEQYF; cdr3_nt: TGTGCCAGCAGTTACTCCACTAGCGGGAGTGCGGGCGAGCAGTACTTC
d_call: TRBD2; v_call: TRBV20-1; clone_size: many; j_call: TRBJ2-5; cdr3_aa: CSAITSGSETQYF; cdr3_nt: TGCAGTGCTATCACTAGCGGGAGTGAGACCCAGTACTTC
d_call: -; v_call: TRBV20-1; clone_size: -; j_call: TRBJ2-4; cdr3_aa: CSVHGADIQYF; cdr3_nt: TGCAGTGTCCACGGGGCGGACATTCAGTACTTC
d_call: -; v_call: TRBV19; clone_size: few; j_call: TRBJ1-2; cdr3_aa: CASRHTGSTGYTF; cdr3_nt: TGTGCCAGTAGACACACAGGGTCGACTGGCTACACCTTC
d_call: TRBD1; v_call: TRBV24-1; clone_size: many; j_call: TRBJ2-1; cdr3_aa: CATSDPYAGGSYNEQFF; cdr3_nt: TGTGCCACCAGTGATCCCTACGCAGGGGGCTCCTACAATGAGCAGTTCTTC
d_call: TRBD2; v_call: TRBV12-3/TRBV12-4; clone_size: many; j_call: TRBJ2-7; cdr3_aa: CASSHRTRRATYEQYF; cdr3_nt: TGTGCCAGCAGTCACCGGACTAGGCGGGCGACATACGAGCAGTACTTC
d_call: TRBD2; v_call: TRBV4-2; clone_size: -; j_call: TRBJ2-3; cdr3_aa: CASSQDFDSGSESTDTQYF; cdr3_nt: TGTGCCAGCAGCCAAGATTTTGATAGCGGGAGCGAAAGCACAGATACGCAGTATTTT
d_call: -; v_call: TRBV20-1; clone_size: -; j_call: TRBJ2-7; cdr3_aa: CSASSARGEQYF; cdr3_nt: TGCAGTGCCTCTAGCGCTCGGGGCGAGCAGTACTTC
d_call: TRBD2; v_call: TRBV28; clone_size: many; j_call: TRBJ2-3; cdr3_aa: CASSFRLAGETDTQYF; cdr3_nt: TGTGCCAGCAGTTTTAGGCTAGCGGGAGAAACAGATACGCAGTATTTT
d_call: TRBD2; v_call: TRBV5-1; clone_size: few; j_call: TRBJ2-1; cdr3_aa: CASSSTSGAHNEQFF; cdr3_nt: TGCGCCAGCAGCTCAACTAGCGGAGCCCACAATGAGCAGTTCTTC
d_call: -; v_call: TRBV20-1; clone_size: -; j_call: TRBJ1-5; cdr3_aa: CSAGDIHSNQPQHF; cdr3_nt: TGCAGTGCCGGGGACATCCATAGCAATCAGCCCCAGCATTTT
d_call: -; v_call: TRBV7-9; clone_size: many; j_call: TRBJ2-1; cdr3_aa: CASSSNHNEQFF; cdr3_nt: TGTGCCAGCAGCTCTAATCACAATGAGCAGTTCTTC
d_call: -; v_call: TRBV12-3/TRBV12-4; clone_size: many; j_call: TRBJ1-5; cdr3_aa: CASRYTGSNQPQHF; cdr3_nt: TGTGCCAGCAGATATACAGGGAGCAATCAGCCCCAGCATTTT
d_call: TRBD2; v_call: TRBV13; clone_size: few; j_call: TRBJ2-3; cdr3_aa: CASSHTSGSADTQYF; cdr3_nt: TGTGCCAGCAGTCATACTAGCGGGAGCGCAGATACGCAGTATTTT
d_call: -; v_call: TRBV5-1; clone_size: many; j_call: TRBJ2-7; cdr3_aa: CASSLEGTESYEQYF; cdr3_nt: TGCGCCAGCAGCTTGGAGGGGACGGAATCATACGAGCAGTACTTC
d_call: TRBD1; v_call: TRBV28; clone_size: many; j_call: TRBJ1-2; cdr3_aa: CASSLQGAGGYTF; cdr3_nt: TGTGCCAGCAGTCTACAGGGGGCGGGAGGCTACACCTTC
d_call: -; v_call: TRBV30; clone_size: many; j_call: TRBJ2-5; cdr3_aa: CAWGGGRGDQETQYF; cdr3_nt: TGTGCCTGGGGAGGGGGCAGGGGGGACCAAGAGACCCAGTACTTC
d_call: TRBD1; v_call: TRBV29-1; clone_size: -; j_call: TRBJ1-1; cdr3_aa: CSLDRDRGRAFF; cdr3_nt: TGCAGTCTCGATAGGGACAGGGGGAGAGCTTTCTTT
d_call: -; v_call: TRBV20-1; clone_size: few; j_call: TRBJ2-7; cdr3_aa: CSAQGLGEQYF; cdr3_nt: TGCAGTGCACAGGGCCTCGGCGAGCAGTACTTC
d_call: -; v_call: TRBV2; clone_size: -; j_call: TRBJ2-1; cdr3_aa: CASSKGRRSGSPYYNEQFF; cdr3_nt: TGTGCCAGTAGTAAGGGGCGGAGGAGCGGGTCGCCTTACTACAATGAGCAGTTCTTC
d_call: -; v_call: TRBV9; clone_size: -; j_call: TRBJ2-3; cdr3_aa: CASSGYRQGQDTQYF; cdr3_nt: TGTGCCAGCAGCGGGTACAGGCAGGGACAAGATACGCAGTATTTT
d_call: -; v_call: TRBV18; clone_size: -; j_call: TRBJ1-6; cdr3_aa: CASSPAPTSYSPLHF; cdr3_nt: TGTGCCAGCTCACCTGCTCCGACCTCGTATTCACCCCTCCACTTT
d_call: TRBD2; v_call: TRBV25-1; clone_size: few; j_call: TRBJ2-5; cdr3_aa: CASSASGLAGGETQYF; cdr3_nt: TGTGCCAGCAGTGCCTCAGGACTAGCGGGAGGAGAGACCCAGTACTTC
d_call: TRBD1; v_call: TRBV9; clone_size: -; j_call: TRBJ1-1; cdr3_aa: CASSVGRDSNMNTEAFF; cdr3_nt: TGTGCCAGCAGCGTAGGGCGGGACAGCAACATGAACACTGAAGCTTTCTTT
d_call: -; v_call: TRBV28; clone_size: few; j_call: TRBJ2-5; cdr3_aa: CASSPGTPASSPQYF; cdr3_nt: TGTGCCAGCAGCCCGGGGACCCCCGCCAGTTCCCCCCAGTACTTC
d_call: TRBD1; v_call: TRBV12-3/TRBV12-4; clone_size: -; j_call: TRBJ2-1; cdr3_aa: CASSLGTAGQGFF; cdr3_nt: TGTGCCAGCAGTTTAGGGACTGCGGGACAGGGGTTCTTC
d_call: TRBD2; v_call: TRBV11-1; clone_size: once; j_call: TRBJ2-5; cdr3_aa: CASSIAGPGETQYF; cdr3_nt: TGTGCCAGCAGCATAGCGGGGCCTGGGGAGACCCAGTACTTC
d_call: TRBD1; v_call: TRBV19; clone_size: -; j_call: TRBJ1-6; cdr3_aa: CASSGDRDSYNSPLHF; cdr3_nt: TGTGCCAGTAGTGGCGACAGGGACTCCTATAATTCACCCCTCCACTTT
d_call: -; v_call: TRBV7-9; clone_size: few; j_call: TRBJ2-7; cdr3_aa: CASSLAGRVEQYF; cdr3_nt: TGTGCCAGCAGCTTAGCGGGCAGGGTCGAGCAGTACTTC
d_call: -; v_call: TRBV7-9; clone_size: -; j_call: TRBJ2-2; cdr3_aa: CASSYRQDKSGELFF; cdr3_nt: TGTGCCAGCAGCTATAGGCAGGACAAAAGCGGGGAGCTGTTTTTT
d_call: -; v_call: TRBV11-2; clone_size: many; j_call: TRBJ2-7; cdr3_aa: CASSLWAVQAYEQYF; cdr3_nt: TGTGCCAGCAGCTTATGGGCGGTTCAAGCCTACGAGCAGTACTTC
d_call: -; v_call: TRBV19; clone_size: few; j_call: TRBJ2-2; cdr3_aa: CASSLHQNTGELFF; cdr3_nt: TGTGCCAGTAGTCTCCATCAGAACACCGGGGAGCTGTTTTTT
d_call: TRBD1; v_call: TRBV6-2/TRBV6-3; clone_size: once; j_call: TRBJ2-3; cdr3_aa: CASGGTGLLTDTQYF; cdr3_nt: TGTGCCAGCGGAGGGACAGGCCTTCTCACAGATACGCAGTATTTT